These 28 T cell receptor beta chains were sequenced from one sample in a study of T-cell memory formation after mild COVID-19. TCRdb itself ran the 5' RACE reads through MiXCR, one entry per CDR3 protein. The table shows about 400,000 distinct CDR3 sequences, with approximately 18% occurring only once. Sequencing was carried out using PBMCs or a T cell subset sorted from them (not recorded which). Receptor source: a man aged 18 to 30 who had mild COVID-19 (a few samples of this study predate the infection). Cell type and time point are not known.

This clonotype has more than one count but fewer than ten. The chain links TRBV6-2 or TRBV6-3 to TRBJ2-1; a weak D match, TRBD2 (5 bases). The CDR3 sequence is 15 residues long. The V end lost 7 bases, the J end lost 5 bases, and 18 bases lay between the germline ends. Germline CDR1 reads MNHEY; CDR2 reads SVGEGT. The CDR3 protein is CASTKTRNLNNEQFF. In DNA form, the CDR3 reads TGTGCCAGCACCAAAACTAGAAACCTGAACAATGAGCAGTTCTTC.

This clonotype was counted a few times. The chain recombines TRBV7-8 with TRBJ2-5, with 7 bases matching TRBD2. Trimming removed 4 bases from V and 5 bases from J; junction bases left unmatched: 7. Per the germline V gene, CDR1 is SGHVS and CDR2 is FQNEAQ. The CDR3 sequence is 14 residues long. The CDR3 coding sequence is TGTGCCAGCAGCTCCCGACCGGGAGGCGAGACCCAGTACTTC. It encodes CASSSRPGGETQYF.

This clonotype occurred a few times. The chain employs TRBV7-8 and TRBJ2-3; TRBD1 matches 7 bases. The CDR3 spans 17 residues. In germline, CDR1 is SGHVS, CDR2 FQNEAQ. V was clipped by 4 bases and J by 4 bases; unmatched bases: 14. Here the CDR3 DNA reads TGTGCCAGCAGCTACACCACCAGGGGGTGGGGTTCAGATACGCAGTATTTT. It encodes CASSYTTRGWGSDTQYF.

The chain carries TRBV12-3 or TRBV12-4 and TRBJ1-4, with D unclear. Trimming cost V 3 bases and J 8 bases, with 13 bases left between them. The CDR3 covers 14 residues. CDR3 nucleotide sequence: TGTGCCAGCAGTTTCGGTCCCGCAGGAGAAAAACTGTTTTTT. Protein product: CASSFGPAGEKLFF.

The sample holds a few counts of this clonotype. J is TRBJ2-5 and V is TRBV30; D is uncertain. V lost 0 bases to trimming and J lost 1 base, with 6 bases between them. CDR1 and CDR2 (germline): GTSNPN, SVGIG (reference sequence). The CDR3 length is 13 residues. The CDR3 region has the DNA TGTGCCTGGAGTGTCACGTCCCAAGAGACCCAGTACTTC. Translated: CAWSVTSQETQYF.

This clonotype was seen a few times. V and J are TRBV7-9 and TRBJ2-7; 9 bases align to TRBD2. The CDR3 runs 16 residues. Germline V gene sequence: CDR1 SEHNR, CDR2 FQNEAQ (reference sequence). After removal of 1 base from V and 7 bases from J, the junction contained 11 bases not matched to a gene. The CDR3 spells CASSLGFSGGTGEQYF. DNA for the CDR3: TGTGCCAGCAGCTTAGGCTTTAGCGGGGGAACGGGAGAGCAGTACTTC.

The chain recombines TRBV7-9 with TRBJ2-5; 11 bases map to TRBD1. The CDR3 consists of 16 residues. Trimming at V came to 4 bases and at J to 1 base, leaving 5 bases not matched to a gene. Germline V gene data show CDR1 as SEHNR and CDR2 as FQNEAQ (reference sequence). The CDR3 loop reads CASSYPGQGVQETQYF. The CDR3 bases are TGTGCCAGCAGCTATCCGGGACAGGGGGTCCAAGAGACCCAGTACTTC.

V gene TRBV13 combines with J gene TRBJ1-6; D remains unclear. The V gene lost 4 bases and the J gene lost 9 bases, with 19 bases spanning the gap. There are 16 residues in the CDR3. Germline V gene data show CDR1 as PRHDT and CDR2 as FYEKMQ (reference sequence). DNA of the CDR3: TGTGCCAGCAGCTCCACGGAGGCCAGCCCCGCTTCACCCCTCCACTTT. This gives the protein CASSSTEASPASPLHF.

The chain is built from TRBV4-2 and TRBJ2-5; no clear D. The CDR3 has 13 amino acids. Germline CDR1 reads LGHNA; CDR2 reads YNFKEQ. Trimming pared 0 bases from V and 5 bases from J, leaving 7 bases between. Here the CDR3 DNA reads TGTGCCAGCAGCCAAGATTTTGGGGAGACCCAGTACTTC. As protein: CASSQDFGETQYF.

V is TRBV7-3 and J is TRBJ2-3; the match to TRBD2 covers 16 bases. This CDR3 is 17 amino acids long. The germline V gene encodes CDR1 SGHTA and CDR2 FQGTGA. J lost 2 bases, V lost 4 bases, and 3 bases had no gene match. The CDR3 sequence is CASSSGTSGGATDTQYF. CDR3 coding DNA: TGTGCCAGCAGCTCCGGGACTAGCGGGGGGGCCACAGATACGCAGTATTTT.

This chain links TRBV5-1 with TRBJ2-3, with 9 bases identical to TRBD1. The CDR3 runs 15 residues. The germline V gene has CDR1 SGHRS and CDR2 YFSETQ. The trim removed 4 bases at V and 1 base at J, leaving 4 bases unmatched. The CDR3 nucleotides read TGCGCCAGCAGCCACAGGGGGCTGGGCACAGATACGCAGTATTTT. Translating gives CASSHRGLGTDTQYF.

This clonotype was recorded at least ten times. The chain carries TRBV6-2 or TRBV6-3 and TRBJ1-5, with 9 bases matching TRBD1. V trimming: 6 bases; J trimming: 5 bases; junction bases outside the gene matches: 11. The CDR3 loop spans 16 amino acids. The germline V gene has CDR1 MNHEY and CDR2 SVGEGT. The CDR3 spells CASSEAGTGNYQPQHF. CDR3 nucleotides: TGTGCCAGCAGCGAGGCCGGGACAGGGAATTATCAGCCCCAGCATTTT.

The table lists this clonotype with a few counts. The chain links TRBV27 to TRBJ1-5; D gene ambiguous. Germline lookup yields CDR1 MNHEY and CDR2 SMNVEV (reference sequence). The CDR3 sequence is 14 residues long. V gave up 3 bases and J gave up 0 bases, with 6 bases separating them. The CDR3 protein is CASSFAYSNQPQHF. The CDR3 nucleotides read TGTGCCAGCAGTTTCGCGTATAGCAATCAGCCCCAGCATTTT.

About this clonotype: The junction shows a germline mismatch at one end, possibly a read error. The rearrangement uses TRBV7-2 and TRBJ2-2; D ambiguous. The CDR3 covers 12 residues. CDR1 and CDR2 (germline): SGHTA, FQGNSA. This CDR3 reads CASSLRTVELFF. The CDR3 bases are TGTGCCAGCAGCTTACGTACCGTGGAGCTGTTTTTT.

This clonotype was seen ten or more times. The chain combines TRBV7-2 with TRBJ2-3, with 9 nucleotides matching TRBD2. CDR1 is SGHTA, CDR2 FQGNSA, per germline. This CDR3 is built from 15 residues. V lost 4 bases and J lost 4; bases outside the gene matches: 6. The CDR3 loop is CASSWASGVADTQYF. CDR3 coding DNA: TGTGCCAGCAGCTGGGCTAGCGGGGTTGCAGATACGCAGTATTTT.

The V call is TRBV7-6, the J call TRBJ1-1, with D unresolved. V was shortened by 1 base and J by 2 bases, with 11 bases between the two germline ends. Per germline, CDR1 SGHVS and CDR2 FNYEAQ. The CDR3 sequence is 15 residues long. CDR3 in DNA: TGTGCCAGCAGCTTAGTGAGGGCGGGAAACACTGAAGCTTTCTTT. As protein: CASSLVRAGNTEAFF. Based on the CDR3 plus reference TRBV7-6 and TRBJ1-1, the full variable domain is GAGVSQSPRYKVTKRGQDVALRCDPISGHVSLYWYRQALGQGPEFLTYFNYEAQQDKSGLPNDRFSAERPEGSISTLTIQRTEQRDSAMYRCASSLVRAGNTEAFFGQGTRLTVV.

The chain recombines TRBV4-1 with TRBJ2-2, with D possibly called TRBD1 or TRBD2 (5 bases each). The CDR3 runs to 14 residues. V dropped 4 bases and J dropped 7 bases, with 13 bases sitting between them. The germline gives CDR1 MGHRA, CDR2 YSYEKL. The CDR3 DNA follows: TGCGCCAGCAGCCTAAGGGGACGGAGCGGGGAGCTGTTTTTT. Translating gives CASSLRGRSGELFF.

The chain's CDR3 is CSARTRQGEELFF. DNA for the CDR3: TGCAGTGCTAGAACCCGACAGGGCGAGGAGCTGTTTTTT. The chain employs TRBV20-1 and TRBJ2-2, with 7 bases fitting TRBD1. The CDR3 sequence is 13 residues long. Germline V lookup: CDR1 DFQATT, CDR2 SNEGSKA (reference sequence). Trimming took 2 bases from V and 10 from J; bases not matched to a gene: 7.

This clonotype turned up a few times. This chain joins TRBV5-1 and TRBJ2-7; tentatively, D is TRBD1 (5 bases). CDR3 length: 14 residues. CDR1 SGHRS and CDR2 YFSETQ come from the germline V gene. V dropped 0 bases and J dropped 5 bases, with 12 bases sitting between them. The CDR3 sequence: CASSLGQGDDEQYF. The CDR3 DNA follows: TGCGCCAGCAGCTTGGGGCAGGGTGACGACGAGCAGTACTTC.

This clonotype occurred a few times. The chain joins TRBV11-1 to TRBJ2-7, with a possible D match to TRBD1 (6 bases). V was shortened by 5 bases and J by 3 bases, with 14 bases between the two germline ends. Germline V gene data show CDR1 as SGHAT and CDR2 as FQDESV (reference sequence). The CDR3 sequence is 14 residues long. In nucleotides, the CDR3 is TGTGCCAGCAGCCCGAAAGACAGGAACTACGAGCAGTACTTC. Protein sequence: CASSPKDRNYEQYF.

J is TRBJ2-7 and V is TRBV5-1; TRBD2 might be the D (5 bases). V gave up 0 bases and J gave up 7 bases, with 8 bases separating them. Germline CDR1 and CDR2: SGHRS and YFSETQ. There are 12 residues in the CDR3. Here the CDR3 reads CASSLGSGEQYF. The CDR3 DNA is TGCGCCAGCAGCTTGGGATCGGGAGAGCAGTACTTC. The entire variable domain, with the rest obtained from reference TRBV5-1 and TRBJ2-7, is as follows: KAGVTQTPRYLIKTRGQQVTLSCSPISGHRSVSWYQQTPGQGLQFLFEYFSETQRNKGNFPGRFSGRQFSNSRSEMNVSTLELGDSALYLCASSLGSGEQYFGPGTRLTVT.

The V gene is TRBV28, the J gene TRBJ1-5, with 7 bases aligning to TRBD1. V lost 5 bases and J lost 8; bases outside the gene matches: 9. CDR3 length equals 14 residues. Germline lookup yields CDR1 MDHEN and CDR2 SYDVKM. Here the CDR3 DNA reads TGTGCCAGCAGTACAGGGACAGCCAGTGAGCCCCAGCATTTT. It yields the protein CASSTGTASEPQHF.

In its sample, this clonotype was seen many times. The V and J genes are TRBV3-1 and TRBJ2-2; D uncertain. Between the trimmed V and J ends, which lost 7 bases and 4 bases, there was a span of 19 bases. CDR3 length equals 16 residues. CDR1 is LGHDT, CDR2 YNNKEL, per germline (reference sequence). The CDR3 DNA follows: TGTGCCAGCACCCTATCTTCCTGGGGTGGCACCGGGGAGCTGTTTTTT. Its translation is CASTLSSWGGTGELFF.

The chain carries TRBV5-1 and TRBJ2-7; D gene unclear. From germline, CDR1 is SGHRS and CDR2 YFSETQ. The CDR3 totals 13 residues. Trimming stripped 4 bases from V and 7 bases from J, with 15 bases between. The CDR3 bases are TGCGCCAGCAGCCGAGAAGGGTTAGGAGAGCAGTACTTC. This codes for CASSREGLGEQYF.

V is TRBV4-2 and J is TRBJ2-7, with TRBD2 matching over 8 bases. V lost 4 bases and J lost 0; bases outside the gene matches: 14. Germline-derived CDR1 and CDR2 are LGHNA and YNFKEQ. The CDR3 is 18 residues long. In DNA, the CDR3 is TGTGCCAGCAGCCTTCAGAGGACTAGCTGGGGGGTCTCCTACGAGCAGTACGTC. This encodes CASSLQRTSWGVSYEQYV.

This rearrangement joins TRBV28 to TRBJ2-7, with a weak D call TRBD2 (6 bases). Trimming took 8 bases from V and 7 from J, leaving 12 bases between them. The CDR3 has 11 residues. The V gene's germline CDR1 is MDHEN and CDR2 SYDVKM. CDR3 sequence: CASGAAGEQYV. For the CDR3, the DNA is TGTGCCAGCGGGGCGGCGGGGGAGCAGTACGTC.

This clonotype has at least ten counts. One junction end does not reproduce the germline sequence, and a read error may be involved. The chain uses TRBV7-7 and TRBJ2-1; no clear D gene. This CDR3 contains 13 residues. From germline, CDR1 is SSHAT and CDR2 FNYEAQ (reference sequence). The CDR3 here is CASSPGHDNEQFF. The CDR3 bases are TGTGCTAGCAGCCCGGGCCATGACAATGAGCAGTTCTTC.

In its sample, this clonotype was seen a few times. The chain uses TRBV11-2 and TRBJ2-3, with 10 nucleotides matching TRBD2. V trimming: 6 bases; J trimming: 6 bases; junction bases outside the gene matches: 3. The CDR3 extends over 13 amino acids. Germline CDR1 and CDR2: SGHAT and FQNNGV. In DNA form, the CDR3 reads TGTGCCAGCAGAAATAGCGGGGGGGATACGCAGTATTTT. This sequence encodes CASRNSGGDTQYF. Complete variable domain (other parts from reference TRBV11-2 and TRBJ2-3): EAGVAQSPRYKIIEKRQSVAFWCNPISGHATLYWYQQILGQGPKLLIQFQNNGVVDDSQLPKDRFSAERLKGVDSTLKIQPAKLEDSAVYLCASRNSGGDTQYFGPGTRLTVL.